This T cell receptor beta chain was retrieved from a study of T cells in tumors after PD-1 blockade. Study-wide context: Treatment was either pembrolizumab 200 mg every 3 weeks or cemiplimab 350 mg every 2 weeks. During anti-PD-1 treatment, some patients continued daily vismodegib 150 mg. On average, peripheral blood gave roughly 110,000 TCR templates and 35,000 or so unique clonotypes. General study findings and limits: Blood contained roughly 43% of the tumor's TCR clonotypes.

TCRdb's table, derived via immunoSEQ multiplex PCR, lists solely in-frame clones and lacks some. The sample carries under 75,000 clones, about 74% recorded once. Regarding this clone: No antigen is known for it.

The source is a human donor with basal cell carcinoma. Sequenced material: PBMCs, taken after anti-PD-1 treatment.

CDR3 sequence (DNA): TGTGCCAGCTCACCGGGACAGGGGATTTTCCAGAACACTGAAGCTTTCTTT. Its translation: CASSPGQGIFQNTEAFF. This sequence joins TRBV18 and TRBJ1-1; 10 nucleotides align to TRBD1. The CDR3 is made up of 17 amino acids. Trimming removed 3 bases from V and 1 base from J; junction bases left unmatched: 8. Germline CDR1 reads KGHSH; CDR2 reads LQKENI.